Each of the 6 T cell receptor beta chains below was sequenced from the same sample in a study of blood T cell repertoires in COVID-19. Clones were sequenced by immunoSEQ multiplex PCR, and TCRdb holds only the in-frame ones, with some missing. The table has under 550,000 clones, 80% to 90% seen once. The sequenced sample consisted of peripheral blood. The receptors derive from a man younger than 35 with COVID-19, enrolled during active disease.

This clone has only one observation. V is TRBV30 and J is TRBJ2-3, with 7 bases lining up with TRBD1. Germline CDR1 GTSNPN, CDR2 SVGIG (reference sequence). The CDR3 is 15 amino acids. Losses at the gene ends were 2 bases for V and 0 bases for J; bases not matched to a gene: 5. CDR3 sequence (DNA): TGTGCCTGGAGTCCCGGACAGGCTAGCACAGATACGCAGTATTTT. This codes for CAWSPGQASTDTQYF.

V usage is TRBV2 and J usage is TRBJ2-1, with D perhaps matching TRBD2 (6 bases). Germline assignment: CDR1 SNHLY and CDR2 FYNNEI. The ends were cut back, 11 bases at V and 8 bases at J, with 16 bases in the middle. The CDR3 has 12 amino acids. The CDR3 DNA follows: TGTGCCCGGGGGAGTAAAATTTATGAGCAGTTCTTC. Its translation is CARGSKIYEQFF.

The gene calls are TRBV7-5 and TRBJ1-1; the D call of TRBD1 is as the table states it, not checked on the DNA. TRBV7-5 is an annotated pseudogene. The CDR3 runs 14 residues. CDR3 loop: CVRSPPDRGTEAFF. The CDR3, as DNA: TGTGTCAGAAGCCCCCCCGACAGAGGCACTGAAGCTTTCTTT.

This rearrangement joins TRBV30 to TRBJ2-5; D gene uncertain. The CDR3 has 10 amino acids. V was pared by 5 bases and J by 3 bases, with 4 bases between. The germline gives CDR1 GTSNPN, CDR2 SVGIG (reference sequence). The CDR3, as DNA: TGTGCCTGGTTAAAAGAGACCCAGTACTTC. Encoded protein: CAWLKETQYF.

In DNA form, the CDR3 reads TGTGCCAGTAAATATGGCAGTGCGGGGGAAAAACTGTTTTTT. It is translated as CASKYGSAGEKLFF. The chain employs TRBV19 and TRBJ1-4; D not resolved. This CDR3 contains 14 residues. The germline V gene has CDR1 LNHDA and CDR2 SQIVND (reference sequence). The ends were cut back, 7 bases at V and 8 bases at J, with 17 bases in the middle.

This chain links TRBV7-2 with TRBJ2-5; 9 nucleotides match TRBD2. Looked up from germline, CDR1 is SGHTA and CDR2 is FQGNSA. J was trimmed by 5 bases and V by 3 bases; bases with no gene match: 7. This CDR3 comprises 15 residues. As DNA, the CDR3 is TGTGCCAGCAGCTTTGGCGGGGGGGTCTGGGAGACCCAGTACTTC. It is translated as CASSFGGGVWETQYF.